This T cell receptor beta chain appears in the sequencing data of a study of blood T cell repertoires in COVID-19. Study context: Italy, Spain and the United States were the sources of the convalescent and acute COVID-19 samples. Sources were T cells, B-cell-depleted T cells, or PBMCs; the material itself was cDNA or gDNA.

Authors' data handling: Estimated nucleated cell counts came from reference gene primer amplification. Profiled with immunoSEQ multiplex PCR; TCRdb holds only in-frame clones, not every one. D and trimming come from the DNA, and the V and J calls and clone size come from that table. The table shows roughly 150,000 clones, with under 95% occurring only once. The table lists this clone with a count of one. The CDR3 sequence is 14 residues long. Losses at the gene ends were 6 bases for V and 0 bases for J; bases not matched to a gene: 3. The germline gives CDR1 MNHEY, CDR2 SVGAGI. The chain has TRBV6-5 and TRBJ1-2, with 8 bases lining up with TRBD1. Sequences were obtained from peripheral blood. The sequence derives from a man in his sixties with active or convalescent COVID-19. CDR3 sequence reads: CASRPQGANYGYTF. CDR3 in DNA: TGTGCCAGCAGGCCACAGGGGGCTAACTATGGCTACACCTTC.